One and the same sample provided the 9 T cell receptor beta chains below, sequenced in a study of T cells in Graves' hyperthyroidism and ophthalmopathy. The CDR3 regions of TCR beta were amplified from RNA transcripts. Researchers ran a first-round RT-PCR on the TCR CDR3 using the HTBI primer set. In TCRdb, the multiplex PCR reads were re-called with MiXCR into one record per CDR3 protein. The sample has about 580,000 distinct CDR3 sequences, 46% seen once. Material: peripheral blood or thyroid tissue (not recorded which). These receptors originate from a woman aged 18-29 years with Graves' hyperthyroidism.

The genes are TRBV7-6 and TRBJ1-4; D is uncertain. The CDR3 extends over 12 amino acids. CDR1 is SGHVS and CDR2 is FNYEAQ in the germline V gene. V was shortened by 1 base and J by 7 bases, with 4 bases between the two germline ends. The CDR3 here is CASSLEREKLFF. The CDR3, as DNA: TGTGCCAGCAGCTTAGAGCGTGAAAAACTGTTTTTT.

Points on this clonotype: The germline gene is not matched at one end of the junction; a read error may be the cause. The chain joins TRBV9 to TRBJ1-1; TRBD1 matches at 8 bases. Per the germline V gene, CDR1 is SGDLS and CDR2 is YYNGEE. The CDR3 is 13 residues long. Written as DNA, the CDR3 is TGTGGCAGCAGCTCAACCGGGACAGGAGAAGCTTTCTTT. Residues: CGSSSTGTGEAFF.

To note about this clonotype: A read error may be the cause here, since a much bigger clone is one base away. The chain couples TRBV27 to TRBJ1-1; the D gene is possibly TRBD1 (5 bases). Trimming removed 5 bases at V and 0 bases at J, with 13 bases between. This CDR3 has 15 amino acids. Germline V lookup: CDR1 MNHEY, CDR2 SMNVEV (reference sequence). The CDR3 sequence is CASSKTDTMNTEAFF. The CDR3 DNA reads TGTGCCAGCAGTAAAACGGACACTATGAACACTGAAGCTTTCTTT.

The chain is built from TRBV15 and TRBJ1-6; 7 bases match TRBD1. With 3 bases clipped from V and 3 bases from J, the junction kept 8 bases outside the gene matches. Germline CDR1 reads LNHNV; CDR2 reads YYDKDF (reference sequence). The CDR3 has 17 amino acids. The CDR3 loop reads CATSSEWYRGYNSPLHF. The CDR3 DNA reads as TGTGCCACCAGCAGTGAATGGTACAGGGGCTATAATTCACCCCTCCACTTT.

The rearrangement joins TRBV6-5 to TRBJ2-6; D gene uncertain. The V end was cut by 0 bases, the J end by 5 bases, with 8 bases between. Germline V CDR1 and CDR2: MNHEY, SVGAGI. CDR3 size: 15 residues. The CDR3 nucleotides read TGTGCCAGCAGTTACTCGTTTGTCCGGGCCAACGTCCTGACTTTC. Translating it yields CASSYSFVRANVLTF.

This clonotype was detected once. V is TRBV10-3 and J is TRBJ1-4, with TRBD1 matching over 7 bases. Germline V lookup: CDR1 ENHRY, CDR2 SYGVKD. The J segment lost 8 bases and the V segment lost 5 bases, leaving 14 bases of the junction unmatched. The CDR3 runs to 16 residues. The CDR3, as DNA: TGTGCCATCAGTCAAGACAGGGATAAGGCCGGCGAAAAACTGTTTTTT. This encodes CAISQDRDKAGEKLFF.

This chain connects TRBV29-1 to TRBJ2-7; D call uncertain. This CDR3 spans 11 amino acids. In germline, CDR1 is SQVTM, CDR2 ANQGSEA. The V and J ends lost 3 bases and 3 bases respectively, with 6 bases between them. The CDR3 DNA reads as TGCAGCGTTGAGGGCGGCTACGAGCAGTACTTC. It codes for CSVEGGYEQYF.

In its sample, this clonotype was seen many times. J is TRBJ1-2 and V is TRBV9, with 7 positions matching TRBD1. J gave up 5 bases and V 7 bases, and 8 bases lay outside the gene matches. CDR1 and CDR2 from the germline V gene are SGDLS and YYNGEE. CDR3 size: 13 residues. The CDR3 DNA reads as TGTGCCAGCGGGGGGACAGCTCAATATGGCTACACCTTC. Translated: CASGGTAQYGYTF.

The chain combines TRBV20-1 with TRBJ1-4; no clear D gene. The germline CDR1 and CDR2 sequences are DFQATT and SNEGSKA (reference sequence). The V and J ends lost 2 bases and 7 bases respectively, with 8 bases between them. The CDR3 is made up of 12 amino acids. The CDR3: CSARREGEKLFF. In DNA form, the CDR3 reads TGCAGTGCTAGAAGGGAAGGTGAAAAACTGTTTTTT.